This TCR beta chain came from a study of blood T cell repertoires in COVID-19. Study in general: PBMCs, B-cell-depleted T cells, or T cells provided the cDNA or gDNA that made up the material.

This CDR3 region has 16 residues. With 2 bases removed from V and 0 bases from J, the gap between germline ends came to 11 bases. Germline V gene lookup returns CDR1 LNHDA and CDR2 SQIVND (reference sequence). In the original workflow: Scientists estimated how many nucleated cells there were by amplifying reference gene primers. Libraries were prepared by immunoSEQ multiplex PCR; TCRdb keeps only in-frame clonotypes and omits some of them. That table furnishes V, J and clone size, whereas the DNA furnished D and trimming. The repertoire includes over 65,000 clones, around nine tenths of them detected once, and roughly 9.7% sits in the top ten.

The sequence was collected from a human donor in a cohort sampled during active COVID-19. The sample comprised peripheral blood. This chain uses TRBV19 with TRBJ2-1; a weak D match, TRBD2 (6 bases). In DNA, the CDR3 is TGTGCCAGTAGTATAAGTTGGCGGGACTCCTACAATGAGCAGTTCTTC. Encoded protein: CASSISWRDSYNEQFF.